The 27 T cell receptor beta chains given below trace back to one sample, sequenced in a study of cytomegalovirus exposure and HLA in healthy donors. The PCR used 60 Vbeta and 13 Jbeta primers. Assay used: immunoSEQ multiplex PCR; TCRdb lists only in-frame clones, some missing. The data include about 48,000 clones; the top ten clones carry roughly 5.5%. Sequencing input: PBMCs. The receptors here all came from a male donor in good health and CMV-seropositive.

This rearrangement joins TRBV19 to TRBJ2-5; D possibly corresponds to TRBD2 (5 bases). The DNA end favors TRBJ2-7, so the J call may be wrong. This CDR3 spans 14 amino acids. Per the germline V gene, CDR1 is LNHDA and CDR2 is SQIVND (reference sequence). For the CDR3, the DNA is TGTGCCAGCGGCCGGGGAGACAACTCCTACGAGCAGTACTTC. This translates into CASGRGDNSYEQYF.

The genes are TRBV19 and TRBJ2-3, with 12 bases matching TRBD2. The CDR3 sequence is 15 residues long. Germline V lookup: CDR1 LNHDA, CDR2 SQIVND (reference sequence). Germline trimming cut 1 base from V and 6 bases from J; bases unmatched to any gene: 2. This CDR3 is CASSIGTSGDDTQYF. CDR3 nucleotides: TGTGCCAGTAGTATAGGGACTAGCGGGGATGATACGCAGTATTTT.

V gene TRBV5-8 combines with J gene TRBJ1-5, with D possibly TRBD1 on 5 matching bases. The V gene's germline CDR1 is SGHTS and CDR2 YDEGEE. The germline V and J ends were trimmed by 0 bases and 2 bases, with 12 bases remaining between them. CDR3 length: 16 amino acids. The CDR3 DNA sequence: TGTGCCAGCAGCTTGGCCGCAGGGTTCGGCAATCAGCCCCAGCATTTT. Protein: CASSLAAGFGNQPQHF.

This chain joins TRBV5-5 and TRBJ2-5; D possibly corresponds to TRBD1 (6 bases). The V gene's germline CDR1 is SGHKS and CDR2 YYEKEE (reference sequence). The CDR3 consists of 15 residues. Trimming stripped 4 bases from V and 1 base from J, with 14 bases between. In DNA, the CDR3 is TGTGCCAGCAGCCCCCTAGGGGGAAGCCAAGAGACCCAGTACTTC. It codes for CASSPLGGSQETQYF. The whole variable domain, filled in from reference TRBV5-5 and TRBJ2-5, reads DAGVTQSPTHLIKTRGQQVTLRCSPISGHKSVSWYQQVLGQGPQFIFQYYEKEERGRGNFPDRFSARQFPNYSSELNVNALLLGDSALYLCASSPLGGSQETQYFGPGTRLLVL.

The V gene is TRBV14, the J gene TRBJ2-7, with D perhaps TRBD1 (5 bases). Germline CDR1 and CDR2: SGHDN and FVKESK. The CDR3 length is 14 residues. Trimming left V 1 base short and J 4 bases short, with 11 bases between. CDR3 DNA sequence: TGTGCCAGCAGCCAAGTTAGGGGATATTACGAGCAGTACTTC. Its translation: CASSQVRGYYEQYF.

The chain links TRBV10-3 to TRBJ2-7; TRBD2 aligns across 9 bases. The V gene end was trimmed by 4 bases and the J gene end by 2 bases; junction bases not matched to a gene: 3. The CDR3 consists of 14 residues. Germline lookup yields CDR1 ENHRY and CDR2 SYGVKD. DNA for the CDR3: TGTGCCATCAGTGCGAGCGGGGGGACCTACGAGCAGTACTTC. It encodes CAISASGGTYEQYF.

V is TRBV6-5 and J is TRBJ1-1; 8 nucleotides line up with TRBD1. Germline CDR1 is MNHEY and CDR2 is SVGAGI. The CDR3 length is 13 residues. V shed 8 bases, J shed 1 base, and the junction held 3 bases outside the gene matches. CDR3 sequence reads: CASSDRANTEAFF. CDR3 nucleotides: TGTGCCAGCTCGGACAGGGCGAACACTGAAGCTTTCTTT.

This sequence joins TRBV7-8 and TRBJ2-7; tentatively, D is TRBD1 (5 bases). Deletions cut 5 bases from V and 4 bases from J, with 21 bases between. This CDR3 region has 16 residues. Germline assignment: CDR1 SGHVS and CDR2 FQNEAQ. The CDR3 loop is CASSPKFGAGDYEQYF. CDR3 bases: TGTGCCAGCAGCCCTAAATTTGGGGCAGGAGATTACGAGCAGTACTTC.

The chain uses TRBV4-1 and TRBJ1-2, with D tentatively TRBD1 (6 bases). Germline lookup yields CDR1 MGHRA and CDR2 YSYEKL. This CDR3 is 17 amino acids long. V was cut by 3 bases and J by 4 bases, with 21 bases left in between. For the CDR3, the DNA is TGCGCCAGCAGCCAGGAACCGGGGTTGACAGGCCTCTATGGCTACACCTTC. This codes for CASSQEPGLTGLYGYTF.

This sequence joins TRBV15 and TRBJ2-1, with TRBD2 identical over 9 bases. Trimming took 1 base from V and 6 from J; bases not matched to a gene: 4. The CDR3 consists of 15 residues. Germline CDR1 reads LNHNV; CDR2 reads YYDKDF (reference sequence). CDR3 amino acids: CATSRGGGAGNEQFF. For the CDR3, the DNA is TGTGCCACCAGCAGAGGCGGGGGGGCGGGCAATGAGCAGTTCTTC.

The rearrangement links TRBV7-3 to TRBJ2-5; D gene uncertain. CDR3 length: 14 residues. The germline V gene encodes CDR1 SGHTA and CDR2 FQGTGA. V dropped 5 bases and J dropped 2 bases, with 12 bases sitting between them. CDR3 loop: CASSRGLEQETQYF. The CDR3 nucleotides are TGTGCCAGCAGCCGAGGCCTAGAGCAAGAGACCCAGTACTTC.

J is TRBJ2-7 and V is TRBV11-1; D perhaps matches TRBD1 (6 bases). This CDR3 region has 13 residues. V was shortened by 5 bases and J by 12 bases, with 20 bases between the two germline ends. Germline CDR1 SGHAT, CDR2 FQDESV (reference sequence). CDR3 residues: CASSRVGASAVYF. The CDR3 DNA reads as TGTGCCAGCAGCCGGGTGGGGGCCTCGGCGGTGTACTTC.

V and J are TRBV15 and TRBJ2-1; TRBD2 matches 8 bases. The V gene's germline CDR1 is LNHNV and CDR2 YYDKDF (reference sequence). The CDR3 has 15 amino acids. The V segment lost 3 bases and the J segment 7 bases; nucleotides outside the gene matches: 8. The CDR3 reads CATSRGGLAGNEQFF. CDR3 nucleotide sequence: TGTGCCACCAGCAGGGGGGGTTTAGCGGGGAATGAGCAGTTCTTC.

The rearrangement joins TRBV5-8 to TRBJ2-5; no reliable D call. CDR3 size: 9 residues. V was pared by 4 bases and J by 13 bases, with 8 bases between. In germline, CDR1 is SGHTS, CDR2 YDEGEE. The CDR3, as DNA: TGTGCCAGCAGCCTCCTCCGGTACTTC. Translating it yields CASSLLRYF.

J is TRBJ1-1 and V is TRBV5-1, with D possibly matching TRBD1 (6 bases). V lost 7 bases and J lost 1, with 14 bases in between. This CDR3 contains 14 residues. Germline CDR1 SGHRS, CDR2 YFSETQ. CDR3 sequence: CASGGGRENTEAFF. The DNA of the CDR3 is TGCGCCAGCGGGGGCGGCAGGGAGAACACTGAAGCTTTCTTT.

The chain couples TRBV19 to TRBJ1-5; unclear D gene. V lost 7 bases to trimming and J lost 3 bases, with 16 bases between them. The CDR3 spans 15 residues. Germline-derived CDR1 and CDR2 are LNHDA and SQIVND (reference sequence). As DNA, the CDR3 is TGTGCCAGTAATAGCCCCCCCTGGGTCAATCAGCCCCAGCATTTT. It specifies CASNSPPWVNQPQHF.

The rearrangement joins TRBV2 to TRBJ2-7, with D hard to call. The CDR3 contains 11 residues. CDR1 and CDR2 from the germline V gene are SNHLY and FYNNEI. V lost 5 bases and J lost 0, with 2 bases in between. CDR3 residues: CASSYSYEQYF. The CDR3 nucleotides read TGTGCCAGCAGTTACTCCTACGAGCAGTACTTC. Full variable domain (rest looked up from reference TRBV2 and TRBJ2-7): EPEVTQTPSHQVTQMGQEVILRCVPISNHLYFYWYRQILGQKVEFLVSFYNNEISEKSEIFDDQFSVERPDGSNFTLKIRSTKLEDSAMYFCASSYSYEQYFGPGTRLTVT.

V is TRBV20-1 and J is TRBJ1-2; D uncertain. Between the trimmed V and J ends, which lost 5 bases and 8 bases, there was a span of 12 bases. This CDR3 has 11 residues. Germline V gene sequence: CDR1 DFQATT, CDR2 SNEGSKA (reference sequence). In DNA, the CDR3 is TGCAGTGCTTCAGTTGCGGGAGGCTACACCTTC. It codes for CSASVAGGYTF.

The chain recombines TRBV5-1 with TRBJ2-5; tentative D call: TRBD1 (5 bases). V was shortened by 0 bases and J by 5 bases, with 17 bases between the two germline ends. This CDR3 spans 16 amino acids. Germline CDR1 reads SGHRS; CDR2 reads YFSETQ. This chain's CDR3 is CASSLEAGSSWETQYF. The CDR3 region has the DNA TGCGCCAGCAGCTTGGAGGCAGGGTCCAGCTGGGAGACCCAGTACTTC. Full variable domain (outside the CDR3, taken from reference TRBV5-1 and TRBJ2-5): KAGVTQTPRYLIKTRGQQVTLSCSPISGHRSVSWYQQTPGQGLQFLFEYFSETQRNKGNFPGRFSGRQFSNSRSEMNVSTLELGDSALYLCASSLEAGSSWETQYFGPGTRLLVL.

The V gene is TRBV30, the J gene TRBJ2-5; D perhaps matches TRBD1 (6 bases). The J call may not be correct, given that the DNA end is closer to TRBJ2-7. The CDR3 contains 15 residues. Germline assignment: CDR1 GTSNPN and CDR2 SVGIG (reference sequence). CDR3 residues: CAWNPGTRPSYEQYF. CDR3 bases: TGTGCCTGGAATCCCGGGACACGCCCCTCCTACGAGCAGTACTTC.

The chain couples TRBV27 to TRBJ1-4; no clear D. V lost 5 bases and J 3 bases, leaving 4 bases between the germline ends. This CDR3 region has 12 residues. Germline CDR1 reads MNHEY; CDR2 reads SMNVEV (reference sequence). Written as DNA, the CDR3 is TGTGCCAGCAGTCCGTCTAATGAAAAACTGTTTTTT. Translating it yields CASSPSNEKLFF.

The chain employs TRBV23-1 and TRBJ1-1; no reliable D call. TRBV23-1 is known as an ORF, though its function is uncertain. The CDR3 covers 16 residues. With 4 bases removed from V and 5 bases from J, the gap between germline ends came to 20 bases. The CDR3 here is CASSLLTVGRKTEAFF. The CDR3 bases are TGCGCCAGCAGTCTCCTGACCGTGGGGAGGAAAACTGAAGCTTTCTTT.

This sequence joins TRBV5-1 and TRBJ2-3; a possible D gene is TRBD1 (6 bases). The ends were cut back, 3 bases at V and 6 bases at J, with 14 bases in the middle. The germline V gene encodes CDR1 SGHRS and CDR2 YFSETQ. This CDR3 has 14 amino acids. The CDR3 sequence: CASSSGQSGDTQYF. Written as DNA, the CDR3 is TGCGCCAGCAGCTCGGGACAATCTGGGGATACGCAGTATTTT.

The DNA for the CDR3 is TGTGCCAGCAGCCGGACAGGGTACAATGAGCAGTTCTTC. Translated, it gives CASSRTGYNEQFF. The rearrangement joins TRBV6-4 to TRBJ2-1; TRBD1 aligns across 8 bases. CDR1 and CDR2 (germline): MRHNA, SNTAGT. The CDR3 spans 13 residues. After removal of 6 bases from V and 4 bases from J, the junction contained 2 bases not matched to a gene.

V and J are TRBV4-1 and TRBJ2-1; 8 positions agree with TRBD2. The germline gives CDR1 MGHRA, CDR2 YSYEKL. V shed 5 bases and J 2 bases; nucleotides not matched to a gene: 5. CDR3 length: 15 amino acids. CDR3 coding DNA: TGCGCCAGCAGCTATAGCGGGGCAGCCTACAATGAGCAGTTCTTC. Translation: CASSYSGAAYNEQFF.

The rearrangement joins TRBV4-3 to TRBJ1-5, with 8 bases lining up with TRBD1. The V gene's germline CDR1 is LGHNA and CDR2 YSLEER. The CDR3 length is 16 residues. V trimming: 3 bases; J trimming: 0 bases; junction bases outside the gene matches: 4. The CDR3 coding sequence is TGCGCCAGCAGCCAGGCGGACAGGGATAGCAATCAGCCCCAGCATTTT. It codes for CASSQADRDSNQPQHF.

J is TRBJ2-2 and V is TRBV5-6; no clear D gene. V was cut by 2 bases and J by 1 base, with 9 bases left in between. Looked up from germline, CDR1 is SGHDT and CDR2 is YYEEEE. The CDR3 totals 15 residues. The CDR3, as DNA: TGTGCCAGCAGCTTACTTCGACAGAACACCGGGGAGCTGTTTTTT. It translates to CASSLLRQNTGELFF.